Presented here are 26 T cell receptor beta chains from one specimen sequenced in a study of blood T cell repertoires in COVID-19. Using immunoSEQ multiplex PCR, the repertoire was profiled, and TCRdb retains in-frame clones only, with some absent. The table has approximately 200,000 clones, approximately 80% seen once. Sequenced: peripheral blood. The origin of the receptors is a woman aged 45-65 years with acute or convalescent COVID-19.

This chain links TRBV5-1 with TRBJ2-7, with TRBD1 identical over 10 bases. This CDR3 region has 16 residues. V was clipped by 4 bases and J by 6 bases; unmatched bases: 13. Germline V gene data show CDR1 as SGHRS and CDR2 as YFSETQ. The CDR3, as DNA: TGCGCCAGCAGCCATGCGACAGGGGGCAGGGTTAGCGAGCAGTACTTC. This translates into CASSHATGGRVSEQYF.

The CDR3 region is CASSRTGGVNTEAFF. The DNA for the CDR3 is TGTGCCAGCAGCCGAACAGGGGGAGTTAACACTGAAGCTTTCTTT. This rearrangement joins TRBV4-2 to TRBJ1-1; 8 bases align to TRBD1. After removal of 4 bases from V and 2 bases from J, the junction contained 6 bases not matched to a gene. Germline CDR1 LGHNA, CDR2 YNFKEQ. The CDR3 has 15 residues.

The rearrangement joins TRBV18 to TRBJ1-1; 9 positions match TRBD1. Germline CDR1 KGHSH, CDR2 LQKENI. This CDR3 is built from 16 residues. The V gene end was trimmed by 0 bases and the J gene end by 5 bases; junction bases not matched to a gene: 7. CDR3 DNA: TGTGCCAGCTCACCACCACGGACAGGGGTTTTTACTGAAGCTTTCTTT. Translating gives CASSPPRTGVFTEAFF. Looking up the rest from reference TRBV18 and TRBJ1-1 gives the full variable domain: NAGVMQNPRHLVRRRGQEARLRCSPMKGHSHVYWYRQLPEEGLKFMVYLQKENIIDESGMPKERFSAEFPKEGPSILRIQQVVRGDSAAYFCASSPPRTGVFTEAFFGQGTRLTVV.

V usage is TRBV6-5 and J usage is TRBJ2-7; 7 bases match TRBD1. Germline V gives CDR1 MNHEY, CDR2 SVGAGI. The J segment lost 2 bases and the V segment lost 3 bases, leaving 7 bases of the junction unmatched. The CDR3 covers 15 residues. CDR3 sequence (DNA): TGTGCCAGCAGTTATCGGACAGGAAAACCCTACGAGCAGTACTTC. Its protein product is CASSYRTGKPYEQYF.

The chain is built from TRBV6-5 and TRBJ2-7; 8 bases map to TRBD2. Germline CDR1 and CDR2: MNHEY and SVGAGI. The CDR3 totals 14 residues. The trim removed 7 bases at V and 4 bases at J, leaving 9 bases unmatched. As DNA, the CDR3 is TGTGCCAGCACCTCGAGCGGGAGTGATTACGAGCAGTACTTC. The encoded protein is CASTSSGSDYEQYF.

The rearrangement joins TRBV5-1 to TRBJ1-1; D gene ambiguous. CDR1 SGHRS and CDR2 YFSETQ come from the germline V gene. The CDR3 has 11 residues. CDR3 amino acids: CYGRPDTEAFF. The CDR3 DNA reads as TGCTACGGCAGGCCTGACACTGAAGCTTTCTTT.

The gene calls are TRBV21-1 and TRBJ2-3; TRBD1 is taken as the D call from the table, unchecked against the DNA. TRBV21-1 is noted as a pseudogene. The CDR3 loop spans 12 amino acids. For the CDR3, the DNA is TGTGCCAGCAGCACCCTCTTGGCAACGCAGTATTTT. Its protein is CASSTLLATQYF.

The chain carries TRBV6-1 and TRBJ2-1, with a tentative D call TRBD1 (6 bases). Trimming stripped 4 bases from V and 3 bases from J, with 16 bases between. CDR1 and CDR2 (germline): MNHNS, SASEGT. This CDR3 region has 16 residues. The CDR3 is CASSGGRTGLYNEQFF. CDR3 DNA sequence: TGTGCCAGCAGTGGCGGGCGAACAGGGCTCTACAATGAGCAGTTCTTC.

In this sample, this clone turned up a few times. V and J are TRBV5-1 and TRBJ2-7, with TRBD1 matching 9 bases. The CDR3 covers 15 residues. The germline CDR1 and CDR2 sequences are SGHRS and YFSETQ. The V and J ends lost 3 bases and 5 bases, in that order; junction bases with no gene match: 9. The CDR3 coding sequence is TGCGCCAGCAGCTGGACCGGGACAGGGTACGACGAGCAGTACTTC. Its translation is CASSWTGTGYDEQYF.

The chain couples TRBV7-3 to TRBJ2-5, with D unresolved. The CDR3 spans 13 residues. Trimming removed 5 bases from V and 1 base from J, with 8 bases in between. Per the germline V gene, CDR1 is SGHTA and CDR2 is FQGTGA. The DNA of the CDR3 is TGTGCCAGCAGCCCCCACGGCCAAGAGACCCAGTACTTC. This encodes CASSPHGQETQYF.

V gene TRBV6-2 or TRBV6-3 combines with J gene TRBJ2-7; 7 bases fit TRBD2. This CDR3 spans 13 amino acids. Trimming removed 1 base from V and 6 bases from J; junction bases left unmatched: 3. Per the germline V gene, CDR1 is MNHEY and CDR2 is SVGEGT. In DNA form, the CDR3 reads TGTGCCAGCAGTTACTTGCGGGAGCGCGAGCAGTACTTC. Translation: CASSYLREREQYF.

The sample holds one count of this clone. J is TRBJ1-2 and V is TRBV12-3 or TRBV12-4; maybe TRBD1 (6 bases). CDR3 length: 13 amino acids. Trimming shortened V by 3 bases and J by 2 bases, and 7 bases separated the two germline ends. The CDR3 spells CASSFDRNYGYTF. CDR3 bases: TGTGCCAGCAGTTTCGACAGGAACTATGGCTACACCTTC.

The J gene is TRBJ2-1, the V gene TRBV7-8, with D possibly being TRBD2 (5 bases). This CDR3 is 18 amino acids long. V lost 1 base to trimming and J lost 0 bases, with 16 bases between them. Germline V gene sequence: CDR1 SGHVS, CDR2 FQNEAQ. CDR3 protein: CASSLEGLRAASYNEQFF. Here the CDR3 DNA reads TGTGCCAGCAGCTTAGAAGGACTTAGAGCGGCCTCCTACAATGAGCAGTTCTTC.

The J gene is TRBJ2-1, the V gene TRBV2; 11 bases match TRBD2. The CDR3 is 14 residues long. The junction had 8 bases not matched to a gene; V was cut back by 8 bases and J by 8 bases. CDR1 and CDR2 (germline): SNHLY, FYNNEI. The CDR3 sequence is CASLLAGVGDEQFF. In DNA form, the CDR3 reads TGTGCCAGCCTACTAGCGGGAGTTGGTGATGAGCAGTTCTTC.

The chain carries TRBV5-6 and TRBJ1-3; no clear D gene. Germline loops: CDR1 SGHDT, CDR2 YYEEEE. The CDR3 runs 14 residues. V lost 2 bases, J lost 0 bases, and 6 bases lay in between. For the CDR3, the DNA is TGTGCCAGCAGCTTTTACAGCTCTGGAAACACCATATATTTT. Residues: CASSFYSSGNTIYF. Using reference TRBV5-6 and TRBJ1-3 for the parts outside the CDR3, the full variable domain is DAGVTQSPTHLIKTRGQQVTLRCSPKSGHDTVSWYQQALGQGPQFIFQYYEEEERQRGNFPDRFSGHQFPNYSSELNVNALLLGDSALYLCASSFYSSGNTIYFGEGSWLTVV.

The chain couples TRBV11-2 to TRBJ2-7, with 10 bases matching TRBD1. Trimming took 0 bases from V and 3 from J; bases not matched to a gene: 5. Germline V lookup: CDR1 SGHAT, CDR2 FQNNGV. The CDR3 covers 16 residues. The CDR3 region is CASSLDGGDRGYEQYF. The CDR3 coding sequence is TGTGCCAGCAGCTTAGATGGCGGGGACAGGGGCTACGAGCAGTACTTC.

This clone has only one observation. The gene calls are TRBV5-1 and TRBJ2-3; 13 nucleotides align to TRBD2. Unmatched junction bases numbered 3, after V lost 5 bases and J lost 0 bases. The CDR3 is 16 residues long. Per the germline V gene, CDR1 is SGHRS and CDR2 is YFSETQ. CDR3: CASRLTSGGSTDTQYF. The CDR3 DNA sequence: TGCGCCAGCAGACTGACTAGCGGGGGGAGCACAGATACGCAGTATTTT.

This chain joins TRBV24-1 and TRBJ2-7; 8 bases align to TRBD1. Germline CDR1 and CDR2: KGHDR and SFDVKD. V gave up 5 bases and J gave up 3 bases; unmatched junction bases: 5. CDR3 size: 14 residues. The chain's CDR3 is CATSGDRPFYEQYF. CDR3 nucleotides: TGTGCCACCAGTGGGGACAGGCCCTTCTACGAGCAGTACTTC.

CDR3 sequence: CASSLGAEKETQYF. The CDR3 DNA reads as TGTGCCAGCAGCTTAGGTGCGGAGAAGGAGACCCAGTACTTC. V and J are TRBV7-2 and TRBJ2-5; D is uncertain. The length of the CDR3 is 14 residues. CDR1 is SGHTA, CDR2 FQGNSA, per germline. Trimming took off 1 base at V and 5 bases at J, with 11 bases between the two ends.

The chain employs TRBV28 and TRBJ2-3, with TRBD2 matching 12 bases. There are 18 residues in the CDR3. From germline, CDR1 is MDHEN and CDR2 SYDVKM. The J segment lost 0 bases and the V segment lost 2 bases, leaving 6 bases of the junction unmatched. The CDR3 loop reads CASSLTSGGTTSTDTQYF. In nucleotides, the CDR3 is TGTGCCAGCAGTTTAACTAGCGGGGGGACAACTAGCACAGATACGCAGTATTTT.

The chain carries TRBV11-2 and TRBJ1-2; no definite D call. Germline V gives CDR1 SGHAT, CDR2 FQNNGV. This CDR3 has 13 residues. Deletions cut 5 bases from V and 0 bases from J, with 7 bases between. The CDR3 nucleotides are TGTGCCAGCAGCCCATCCCCTAACTATGGCTACACCTTC. Protein product: CASSPSPNYGYTF.

The chain recombines TRBV12-3 or TRBV12-4 with TRBJ1-1, with a weak D call TRBD1 (6 bases). The V gene lost 5 bases and the J gene lost 11 bases, with 18 bases spanning the gap. The CDR3 runs 13 residues. Written as DNA, the CDR3 is TGTGCCAGCAGTCCGAACCAACAGGGTCGGGCTTTCTTT. Translated, it gives CASSPNQQGRAFF.

CDR3: CASSDYSTYEQYF. In nucleotides, the CDR3 is TGTGCCAGCAGTGATTACAGCACCTACGAGCAGTACTTC. This chain connects TRBV2 to TRBJ2-7, with D unresolved. The germline gives CDR1 SNHLY, CDR2 FYNNEI. The CDR3 has 13 residues. Trimming pared 3 bases from V and 2 bases from J, leaving 8 bases between.

This clone occurred a few times. This same CDR3 is encoded by further DNA sequences in the sample. This rearrangement joins TRBV7-3 to TRBJ2-2; D unresolved. Germline V lookup: CDR1 SGHTA, CDR2 FQGTGA. V was trimmed by 4 bases and J by 4 bases, leaving 4 bases between them. The CDR3 has 12 amino acids. In DNA, the CDR3 is TGTGCCAGCAGCTCGTCCACCGGGGAGCTGTTTTTT. This codes for CASSSSTGELFF.

The CDR3 nucleotides read TGTGCCAGCAGTTTTCCGTCAAACACCATATATTTT. It specifies CASSFPSNTIYF. The V and J genes are TRBV12-3 or TRBV12-4 and TRBJ1-3; no reliable D call. The CDR3 is 12 amino acids. The V end lost 3 bases, the J end lost 6 bases, and 6 bases lay between the germline ends.

The gene calls are TRBV27 and TRBJ1-1; perhaps TRBD1 as D (5 bases). CDR1 and CDR2 from the germline V gene are MNHEY and SMNVEV (reference sequence). The CDR3 is 11 amino acids. V was shortened by 7 bases and J by 11 bases, with 14 bases between the two germline ends. For the CDR3, the DNA is TGTGCCAGCATAAGGGGCTCGTTCGCTTTCTTT. This translates into CASIRGSFAFF.